This T cell receptor (beta chain) was documented in a study of T cell repertoires in cytomegalovirus infection. Findings of the study overall: Summed public TCR beta family frequency identified CMV carriers bearing the relevant HLA. The response measured ex vivo was dominated by TCR beta clonotypes (HLA-C-restricted and CMV-specific).

As concerns this clonotype: Its antigen is unidentified.

The CDR3 totals 15 residues. V lost 3 bases to trimming and J lost 2 bases, with 11 bases between them. TCRdb redid the calling of the reads with MiXCR, one entry per CDR3 protein. Here the sample spans 300,000 or so distinct CDR3 sequences, roughly 26% being singletons. V is TRBV12-3 or TRBV12-4 and J is TRBJ1-5; D remains unclear. This receptor was taken from a human donor in good health (CMV status not recorded). Some clones in this sample may be carry-over from other donors' samples. Material: PBMCs. This CDR3 is CASSFGRMGNQPQHF. CDR3 DNA sequence: TGTGCCAGCAGTTTTGGCAGGATGGGCAATCAGCCCCAGCATTTT.